Following are 20 T cell receptor beta chains from one sample sequenced in a study of CD8+ T cells in alopecia areata. RNA, once extracted, was reverse transcribed into cDNA for use as the sequencing template. Only in-frame clones appear in the TCRdb table, and some are missing; sequencing was by immunoSEQ multiplex PCR. The sample presents approximately 110,000 clones, none singletons. Sequencing was done on a sample of lesional skin. Source of these receptors: a C3H/HeJ mouse with alopecia areata. The strain's MHC type: H2-k.

This clone turned up a few times. The genes are named according to mouse. The sequence runs out 4 residues before the end of the CDR3; the remainder is reconstructed from the germline J gene. The chain employs TRBV13-1 and TRBJ2-7; TRBD1 might be the D (5 bases). Germline lookup yields CDR1 NSHNY and CDR2 SYGAGN. The CDR3 totals 13 residues. Incomplete CDR3 DNA: TGTGCCAGCAGTGATGCAAGGGGTAAT. This codes for CASSDARGN. The complete CDR3 reads CASSDARGNEQYF.

Notes on this clone: The listed genes are named as in mouse. Read sequence stops 4 residues before the CDR3 end, and the germline J gene provides the missing end. The chain is built from TRBV13-2 and TRBJ2-1, with 10 bases that match TRBD1. In germline, CDR1 is NNHNN, CDR2 SYGAGS (reference sequence). CDR3 length: 15 residues. Partial CDR3 DNA: TGTGCCAGCGGTGACCGGGACAGGGGTAGGGCT. It yields the protein CASGDRDRGRA. The CDR3 in its entirety is CASGDRDRGRAEQFF.

Comment on this clone: Translating the DNA gives a protein that differs from the TCRdb entry at residue 13; the protein shown here is that DNA translation. Gene names denote mouse genes. The DNA ends 3 residues before the CDR3 does, and the rest of the CDR3 is filled in from the germline J gene. The rearrangement links TRBV19 to TRBJ1-6; 9 nucleotides align to TRBD1. TRBJ1-6 is assigned to the ORF class and has an uncertain function. This CDR3 has 16 amino acids. The germline gives CDR1 FNHDT, CDR2 SITEND (reference sequence). The trim removed 3 bases at V and 4 bases at J, leaving 5 bases unmatched. CDR3 loop: CASSNGQGPYNSPLYF. The part of the CDR3 DNA that was read is TGTGCCAGCAGTAACGGACAGGGGCCATATAATTCGCCC.

This clone came up a few times. All gene names here are mouse names. The read finishes 4 residues shy of the CDR3 end, and the germline J gene is used to complete it. The chain uses TRBV13-3 and TRBJ2-7; 10 bases line up with TRBD2. V was pared by 2 bases and J by 2 bases, with 4 bases of the junction left unmatched. CDR1 and CDR2 (germline): NNHDY, SYVADS. The CDR3 is made up of 15 amino acids. This chain's CDR3 is CASSEPGLGTYEQYF. The CDR3 bases that were read are TGTGCCAGCAGTGAGCCGGGACTGGGGACCTAT.

Notes on this clone: Gene names denote mouse genes. The read comes to an end 4 residues before the CDR3 does, leaving the germline J gene to fill in the end. J is TRBJ2-1 and V is TRBV1; 9 bases agree with TRBD2. Germline V lookup: CDR1 NSQYPW, CDR2 LRSPGD (reference sequence). V lost 1 base, J lost 4 bases, and 5 bases stayed unmatched. The CDR3 contains 16 residues. CDR3 amino acids: CTCSAANWGVYAEQFF. The covered CDR3 bases are TGCACCTGCAGTGCAGCGAACTGGGGGGTTTATGCT. Combining the CDR3 with reference TRBV1 and TRBJ2-1 gives the whole variable domain VTLLEQNPRWRLVPRGQAVNLRCILKNSQYPWMSWYQQDLQKQLQWLFTLRSPGDKEVKSLPGADYLATRVTDTELRLQVANMSQGRTLYCTCSAANWGVYAEQFFGPGTRLTVL.

With respect to this clone: The germline and genes are mouse ones. Read coverage stops 4 residues before the CDR3 terminus; the germline J gene supplies the remainder. This sequence joins TRBV13-3 and TRBJ2-2, with D unresolved. Between the trimmed V and J ends, which lost 3 bases and 0 bases, there was a span of 6 bases. Germline lookup yields CDR1 NNHDY and CDR2 SYVADS. This CDR3 is 14 amino acids long. The CDR3 here is CASSALSNTGQLYF. The CDR3 bases that were read are TGTGCCAGCAGTGCTCTATCAAACACCGGG.

The table lists this clone with a few counts. Any gene name here is a mouse gene name. The read terminates 4 residues before the CDR3 end, so the remaining end is supplied by the germline J gene. The chain joins TRBV1 to TRBJ2-1, with TRBD2 matching 9 bases. The trim removed 2 bases at V and 5 bases at J, leaving 1 base unmatched. CDR1 and CDR2 (germline): NSQYPW, LRSPGD (reference sequence). The CDR3 covers 14 residues. The sequenced CDR3 bases are TGCACCTGCAGTGCACGACTGGGGGATGCT. Amino acids: CTCSARLGDA. The complete CDR3 reads CTCSARLGDAEQFF.

Points on this clone: Any gene name here is a mouse gene name. Coverage ceases 4 residues before the CDR3 finishes, and the germline J gene fills in the end. This chain uses TRBV13-3 with TRBJ2-7; 11 nucleotides match TRBD1. The CDR3 is 14 residues long. Germline lookup yields CDR1 NNHDY and CDR2 SYVADS. CDR3 amino acids: CASSDGQGADEQYF. CDR3 DNA, as far as it was read: TGTGCCAGCAGTGACGGACAGGGGGCTGAT.

A note on this clone: The gene names here belong to mouse. The CDR3 end falls 4 residues outside the read, so it is completed with the germline J gene. V is TRBV13-3 and J is TRBJ2-4; 12 positions match TRBD2. Germline V CDR1 and CDR2: NNHDY, SYVADS. The CDR3 contains 17 residues. V lost 1 base to trimming and J lost 3 bases; unmatched junction nucleotides: 6. Incomplete CDR3 DNA: TGTGCCAGCAGTGATTGGACTGGGGGGGATCGGCAAAAC. Amino acids: CASSDWTGGDRQN. The CDR3, in full, reads CASSDWTGGDRQNTLYF.

Comment on this clone: Gene names refer to mouse genes. Read sequence stops 4 residues before the CDR3 end, and the germline J gene provides the missing end. V gene TRBV13-3 combines with J gene TRBJ2-7, with 8 bases that match TRBD2. The V gene's germline CDR1 is NNHDY and CDR2 SYVADS. CDR3 length equals 14 residues. The CDR3 loop reads CASSDTGGGDEQYF. The CDR3 DNA, read in part, is TGTGCCAGCAGTGATACTGGGGGCGGAGAT.

This clone has at least ten counts. Gene names are mouse gene names. Read data end 4 residues before the CDR3 end; the end is taken from the germline J gene. The genes are TRBV19 and TRBJ2-7; the D is unclear. Trimming removed 2 bases at V and 0 bases at J, with 3 bases between. CDR1 is FNHDT, CDR2 SITEND, per germline (reference sequence). This CDR3 is built from 12 residues. The part of the CDR3 DNA that was read is TGTGCCAGCAGTATTCACTCCTAT. Protein product: CASSIHSY. The full CDR3 sequence reads CASSIHSYEQYF.

Points on this clone: Genes and germline are mouse. The read terminates 4 residues before the CDR3 end, so the remaining end is supplied by the germline J gene. This sequence joins TRBV1 and TRBJ2-7; tentative D call: TRBD1 (5 bases). Germline loops: CDR1 NSQYPW, CDR2 LRSPGD (reference sequence). Trimming took off 0 bases at V and 0 bases at J, with 9 bases between the two ends. The CDR3 runs 15 residues. CDR3: CTCSADETDSYEQYF. Partial CDR3 DNA: TGCACCTGCAGTGCAGATGAGACAGACTCCTAT.

This clone came up many times. Mouse gene names and germline throughout. The sequence runs out 4 residues before the end of the CDR3; the remainder is reconstructed from the germline J gene. The rearrangement joins TRBV13-3 to TRBJ2-5, with 12 nucleotides matching TRBD2. Germline V lookup: CDR1 NNHDY, CDR2 SYVADS. With 4 bases clipped from V and 2 bases from J, the junction kept 5 bases outside the gene matches. The CDR3 extends over 16 amino acids. Incomplete CDR3 DNA: TGTGCCAGCAGTCCTGGACTGGGGGGGTTCCAAGAC. Its protein is CASSPGLGGFQD. The entire CDR3 reads CASSPGLGGFQDTQYF.

A note on this clone: At residue 12, TCRdb's protein disagrees with the DNA translation; the protein shown here derives from the DNA. These gene names are mouse names. The read finishes 3 residues shy of the CDR3 end, and the germline J gene is used to complete it. The J gene is TRBJ1-3, the V gene TRBV13-3; 8 bases align to TRBD1. Germline V gives CDR1 NNHDY, CDR2 SYVADS. The CDR3 covers 15 residues. J gave up 4 bases and V 4 bases, and 7 bases lay outside the gene matches. The CDR3 DNA, read in part, is TGTGCCAGCAGTCCCTGGACAGGGAGAGGAAATACG. Its protein is CASSPWTGRGNT. The full CDR3 sequence reads CASSPWTGRGNTLYF.

As regards this clone: The gene names here belong to mouse. The same CDR3 can be traced to other DNA sequences in this sample. CDR3 in amino acids: CASGDWGGTGQLYF. The covered CDR3 bases are TGTGCCAGCGGGGACTGGGGGGGCACCGGG. This chain connects TRBV13-2 to TRBJ2-2; 12 bases are a match to TRBD2. The DNA ends 4 residues before the CDR3 does, and the rest of the CDR3 is filled in from the germline J gene. Germline CDR1 reads NNHNN; CDR2 reads SYGAGS (reference sequence). The CDR3 has 14 residues. The ends lost 5 bases at V and 4 bases at J; junction bases unmatched: 0.

This clone was observed at least ten times. Mouse gene names apply. The read finishes 4 residues shy of the CDR3 end, and the germline J gene is used to complete it. V and J are TRBV1 and TRBJ1-4; TRBD1 agrees at 9 bases. V gave up 2 bases and J gave up 6 bases; unmatched junction bases: 4. This CDR3 is 15 amino acids long. CDR1 is NSQYPW, CDR2 LRSPGD, per germline (reference sequence). The CDR3 reads CTCSAWGQGDERLFF. CDR3 DNA, as far as it was read: TGCACCTGCAGTGCATGGGGACAGGGAGACGAA.

This clone appeared a few times. There is a difference at residue 14 between the TCRdb protein and the DNA translation, so the protein given here was translated from the DNA. All gene names here are mouse names. The CDR3 end is not reached by the read, which stops 3 residues before it; the germline J gene fills it in. The chain employs TRBV13-3 and TRBJ1-3, with D maybe TRBD1 (6 bases). The ends were cut back, 1 base at V and 0 bases at J, with 14 bases in the middle. Per the germline V gene, CDR1 is NNHDY and CDR2 is SYVADS. This CDR3 has 17 amino acids. The CDR3 reads CASSDPSGQNSGNTLYF. The part of the CDR3 DNA that was read is TGTGCCAGCAGTGATCCCTCGGGACAAAATTCTGGAAATACG. Complete variable domain (other parts from reference TRBV13-3 and TRBJ1-3): EAAVTQSPRSKVAVTGGKVTLSCHQTNNHDYMYWYRQDTGHGLRLIHYSYVADSTEKGDIPDGYKASRPSQENFSLILELASLSQTAVYFCASSDPSGQNSGNTLYFGEGSRLIVV.

The sample holds a few counts of this clone. Germline and genes: mouse. The read falls 4 residues short of the CDR3 end, and the missing part is taken from the germline J gene. Other DNA sequences in the sample encode the same CDR3. The rearrangement links TRBV17 to TRBJ2-3; 8 nucleotides match TRBD1. This CDR3 has 15 amino acids. With 3 bases clipped from V and 3 bases from J, the junction kept 5 bases outside the gene matches. Germline V gives CDR1 MNHDT, CDR2 YYDKIL. The part of the CDR3 DNA that was read is TGTGCTAGCAGTAGCCAGGGGGCGGGCGCAGAA. Translated: CASSSQGAGAE. The full-length CDR3 reads as CASSSQGAGAETLYF.

This clone was counted a few times. Germline and genes: mouse. The read ends 4 residues before the CDR3 terminus; that terminus is restored from the germline J gene. The J gene is TRBJ1-4, the V gene TRBV13-2; 11 positions agree with TRBD1. This CDR3 spans 15 amino acids. Germline values: CDR1 NNHNN, CDR2 SYGAGS (reference sequence). The CDR3 bases that were read are TGTGCCAGCGGTGATTTGGACAGGGGGCCCGAA. Translation gives CASGDLDRGPE. The whole CDR3 protein is CASGDLDRGPERLFF.

There are a few counts of this clone. The protein given in TCRdb and the translation of the DNA differ at residue 9, and the sequence presented here derives from the DNA. Gene names refer to mouse genes. The CDR3 goes on 3 residues after the read ends, and that part is filled in from the germline J gene. The V gene is TRBV19, the J gene TRBJ1-3; D gene unclear. V lost 6 bases and J lost 2, with 6 bases in between. The CDR3 contains 12 residues. CDR1 and CDR2 from the germline V gene are FNHDT and SITEND (reference sequence). The part of the CDR3 DNA that was read is TGTGCCAGCACCCCAACTGGAAATACG. Encoded protein: CASTPTGNT. The CDR3 as a whole reads CASTPTGNTLYF.